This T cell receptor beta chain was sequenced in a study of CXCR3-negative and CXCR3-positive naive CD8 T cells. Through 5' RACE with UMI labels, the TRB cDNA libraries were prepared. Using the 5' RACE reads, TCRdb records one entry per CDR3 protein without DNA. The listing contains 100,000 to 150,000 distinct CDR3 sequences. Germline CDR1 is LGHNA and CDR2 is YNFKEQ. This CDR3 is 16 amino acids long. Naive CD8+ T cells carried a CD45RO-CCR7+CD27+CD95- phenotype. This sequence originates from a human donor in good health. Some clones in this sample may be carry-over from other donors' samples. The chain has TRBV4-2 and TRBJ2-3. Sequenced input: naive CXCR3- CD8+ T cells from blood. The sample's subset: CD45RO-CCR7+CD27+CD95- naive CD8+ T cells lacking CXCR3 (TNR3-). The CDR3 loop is CASSQDRPGITDTQYF.